This entry concerns a single T cell receptor (beta chain). Living in about two dozen US areas, the participants were between about 18 and 95 years of age. CDR1 is SEHNR and CDR2 is FQNEAQ in the germline V gene (reference sequence). V shed 3 bases, J shed 3 bases, and the junction held 5 bases outside the gene matches. The CDR3 has 15 amino acids. Here immunoSEQ multiplex PCR was the method, and the copy in TCRdb shows in-frame clones only, minus some. The sample contains about 100,000 clones, 80% to 90% of which appear only once. This sample stems from a study of blood T cell repertoires in COVID-19.

J is TRBJ2-3 and V is TRBV7-9; TRBD2 aligns across 8 bases. The sequenced material came from PBMCs or T cells enriched from blood (not recorded which). This TCR was sampled from a woman in her forties or fifties who had recovered from COVID-19. The CDR3 sequence is CASSFDRLATDTQYF. Here the CDR3 DNA reads TGTGCCAGCAGCTTTGATCGACTAGCGACAGATACGCAGTATTTT.